Following are 18 T cell receptor beta chains from one sample sequenced in a study of blood T cell repertoires in COVID-19. Measured with immunoSEQ multiplex PCR; TCRdb has only the in-frame clones, and not every one. In the table there are some 250,000 clones, around four fifths of which are singletons. The sequenced sample was peripheral blood. These receptor sequences come from a man aged 35 to 55 with acute or convalescent COVID-19.

The J gene is TRBJ1-2, the V gene TRBV6-5; D possibly corresponds to TRBD1 (5 bases). The CDR3 extends over 15 amino acids. With 6 bases removed from V and 1 base from J, the gap between germline ends came to 15 bases. Germline CDR1 and CDR2: MNHEY and SVGAGI. The CDR3 sequence is CASSLIVDSNYGYTF. DNA of the CDR3: TGTGCCAGCAGCCTTATCGTAGACAGTAACTATGGCTACACCTTC.

The chain combines TRBV4-2 with TRBJ2-4, with D possibly matching TRBD2 (5 bases). V was trimmed by 0 bases and J by 4 bases, leaving 22 bases between them. This CDR3 region has 19 residues. Germline V gene lookup returns CDR1 LGHNA and CDR2 YNFKEQ. The CDR3 region is CASSQDRGSSWVVKNIQYF. The CDR3 coding sequence is TGTGCCAGCAGCCAAGATCGAGGGAGTAGCTGGGTGGTAAAAAACATTCAGTACTTC.

In the case of this clone: Being one base from a much bigger clone, this may be a read error. V is TRBV12-3 or TRBV12-4 and J is TRBJ2-1, with D possibly matching TRBD2 (5 bases). The CDR3 sequence is 11 residues long. Between the trimmed V and J ends, which lost 6 bases and 8 bases, there was a span of 8 bases. CDR3 coding DNA: TGTGCCAGCAGCCCGAGGGATGAGCAGTTCTTC. It specifies CASSPRDEQFF.

In its sample, this clone was seen a few times. The chain uses TRBV28 and TRBJ2-2; 11 bases align to TRBD1. Germline trimming cut 0 bases from V and 3 bases from J; bases unmatched to any gene: 0. CDR1 and CDR2 from the germline V gene are MDHEN and SYDVKM. This CDR3 has 16 amino acids. The CDR3 DNA follows: TGTGCCAGCAGTTTATGGGACAGGGGGCACACCGGGGAGCTGTTTTTT. This sequence encodes CASSLWDRGHTGELFF.

The rearrangement links TRBV19 to TRBJ2-4; 8 nucleotides agree with TRBD2. CDR3 length: 14 residues. CDR1 is LNHDA, CDR2 SQIVND, per germline (reference sequence). V shed 3 bases and J 7 bases; nucleotides not matched to a gene: 5. CDR3 in DNA: TGTGCCAGTAGTATGGGACTAGGATGGAACATTCAGTACTTC. Translated: CASSMGLGWNIQYF.

V usage is TRBV6-2 or TRBV6-3 and J usage is TRBJ1-1; 10 nucleotides line up with TRBD1. The junction had 7 bases not matched to a gene; V was cut back by 5 bases and J by 1 base. The CDR3 spans 16 residues. CDR1 MNHEY and CDR2 SVGEGT come from the germline V gene. For the CDR3, the DNA is TGTGCCAGCAGTCGAGGAGGACAGGGGGGGAACACTGAAGCTTTCTTT. Its protein product is CASSRGGQGGNTEAFF.

This chain joins TRBV3-1 (or the pseudogene TRBV3-2) and TRBJ1-6, with D perhaps TRBD1 (5 bases). CDR3 length equals 16 residues. V was shortened by 4 bases and J by 8 bases, with 18 bases between the two germline ends. Germline CDR1 and CDR2: LGHDT and YNNKEL (reference sequence). CDR3 residues: CASSPTLRGWDSPLHF. The CDR3 DNA follows: TGTGCCAGCAGCCCGACACTTAGGGGTTGGGATTCACCCCTCCACTTT.

The chain combines TRBV2 with TRBJ2-1; TRBD2 matches 11 bases. CDR3 size: 14 residues. The V segment lost 10 bases and the J segment 4 bases; nucleotides outside the gene matches: 6. Germline CDR1 SNHLY, CDR2 FYNNEI. The CDR3 DNA is TGTGCCACCCGACTAGCGGGATCGTACAATGAGCAGTTCTTC. It yields the protein CATRLAGSYNEQFF.

For the CDR3, the DNA is TGTGCCAGCAGTGTGTCCGGCACTCGGACAGGTGAAGCTTTCTTT. Residues: CASSVSGTRTGEAFF. The chain is built from TRBV6-4 and TRBJ1-1; 7 bases map to TRBD1. Germline loops: CDR1 MRHNA, CDR2 SNTAGT. The V gene end was trimmed by 4 bases and the J gene end by 7 bases; junction bases not matched to a gene: 12. This CDR3 has 15 residues.

This clone came up a few times. This chain links TRBV18 with TRBJ1-5; 11 positions agree with TRBD1. The CDR3 contains 15 residues. Germline trimming cut 6 bases from V and 5 bases from J; bases unmatched to any gene: 6. Germline V gene lookup returns CDR1 KGHSH and CDR2 LQKENI. The CDR3 coding sequence is TGTGCCAGCTCCTCGGGACAGGGGGTTCATCAGCCCCAGCATTTT. Its protein is CASSSGQGVHQPQHF.

This chain joins TRBV2 and TRBJ2-2, with D perhaps matching TRBD1 (6 bases). The CDR3 spans 16 residues. Germline V CDR1 and CDR2: SNHLY, FYNNEI. The germline V and J ends were trimmed by 5 bases and 5 bases, with 18 bases remaining between them. In DNA form, the CDR3 reads TGTGCCAGCAGTAACAGGGTTCGGATCGGGACCGGGGAGCTGTTTTTT. Encoded protein: CASSNRVRIGTGELFF.

This clone was detected a few times. V usage is TRBV4-1 and J usage is TRBJ1-1, with 8 bases aligning to TRBD1. The CDR3 loop spans 16 amino acids. J gave up 2 bases and V 3 bases, and 8 bases lay outside the gene matches. Germline CDR1 is MGHRA and CDR2 is YSYEKL. The chain's CDR3 is CASSHQRTGKNTEAFF. The DNA of the CDR3 is TGCGCCAGCAGCCATCAACGGACAGGGAAAAACACTGAAGCTTTCTTT.

This chain joins TRBV19 and TRBJ2-2, with TRBD1 identical over 9 bases. This CDR3 is 17 amino acids long. The V gene's germline CDR1 is LNHDA and CDR2 SQIVND (reference sequence). V dropped 0 bases and J dropped 5; count of bases not matched to a gene: 7. CDR3 in amino acids: CASSIDRDRVLTGELFF. The CDR3, as DNA: TGTGCCAGTAGTATAGACCGGGACAGGGTGTTGACCGGGGAGCTGTTTTTT.

This chain links TRBV4-2 with TRBJ1-2; D not resolved. CDR3 size: 17 residues. Trimming took off 0 bases at V and 0 bases at J, with 14 bases between the two ends. Germline CDR1 LGHNA, CDR2 YNFKEQ. This chain's CDR3 is CASSQDLRQPANYGYTF. The CDR3 nucleotides read TGTGCCAGCAGCCAAGATTTGAGGCAGCCAGCTAACTATGGCTACACCTTC.

V usage is TRBV7-3 and J usage is TRBJ1-6, with TRBD1 matching over 10 bases. With V trimmed by 5 bases and J by 14 bases, 18 bases remained unmatched. The CDR3 loop spans 17 amino acids. CDR1 and CDR2 from the germline V gene are SGHTA and FQGTGA. The CDR3 loop reads CASSRSHQGQGWGSLHF. The CDR3 nucleotides are TGTGCCAGCAGCCGCAGTCACCAGGGACAGGGGTGGGGATCCCTCCACTTT. The full variable domain, its missing parts supplied by reference TRBV7-3 and TRBJ1-6, is GAGVSQTPSNKVTEKGKYVELRCDPISGHTALYWYRQSLGQGPEFLIYFQGTGAADDSGLPNDRFFAVRPEGSVSTLKIQRTERGDSAVYLCASSRSHQGQGWGSLHFGNGTRLTVT.

This chain connects TRBV6-5 to TRBJ1-6; D is possibly TRBD1 (5 bases). The CDR3 runs to 12 residues. The germline gives CDR1 MNHEY, CDR2 SVGAGI. V was pared by 8 bases and J by 7 bases, with 9 bases between. The CDR3 protein is CASGAPNSPLHF. The CDR3 DNA sequence: TGTGCCAGCGGGGCTCCAAATTCACCCCTCCACTTT.

V is TRBV19 and J is TRBJ1-2, with a weak D call TRBD1 (6 bases). Per the germline V gene, CDR1 is LNHDA and CDR2 is SQIVND (reference sequence). This CDR3 region has 15 residues. Trimming took 2 bases from V and 4 from J, leaving 14 bases between them. CDR3 in amino acids: CASSISDSLSYGYTF. The CDR3, as DNA: TGTGCCAGTAGTATATCGGACAGCCTATCCTATGGCTACACCTTC.

The chain uses TRBV10-3 and TRBJ1-1; 12 positions agree with TRBD1. CDR3 length: 14 amino acids. The V and J ends lost 5 bases and 5 bases, in that order; junction bases with no gene match: 3. CDR1 is ENHRY, CDR2 SYGVKD, per germline. The CDR3, as DNA: TGTGCCATCAGTTGGGACAGGGGGCGAACTGAAGCTTTCTTT. It translates to CAISWDRGRTEAFF.